What follows are 23 T cell receptor beta chains derived from one specimen sequenced in a study of T cell responses to AZD1222 COVID-19 vaccine. The protocol was immunoSEQ multiplex PCR, while the TCRdb copy is restricted to in-frame clones and leaves out a portion. The sample has about 150,000 clones; over 80% are singletons. The input for sequencing was peripheral blood, taken 28 days after the second AZD1222 dose. Receptor source: an adult who received the AZD1222 COVID-19 vaccine.

The J gene is TRBJ2-7, the V gene TRBV19; 11 positions agree with TRBD1. The V gene end was trimmed by 10 bases and the J gene end by 2 bases; junction bases not matched to a gene: 4. CDR3 length: 13 amino acids. Germline values: CDR1 LNHDA, CDR2 SQIVND (reference sequence). The CDR3 here is CATEGQGAYEQYF. The CDR3 DNA reads as TGTGCCACCGAGGGACAGGGGGCCTACGAGCAGTACTTC.

This chain links TRBV24-1 with TRBJ2-7; 8 bases align to TRBD1. V dropped 3 bases and J dropped 5; count of bases not matched to a gene: 8. This CDR3 spans 15 amino acids. The germline V gene has CDR1 KGHDR and CDR2 SFDVKD. The CDR3 DNA is TGTGCCACCAGTGATCCCAGGACAGGGAGCGACGAGCAGTACTTC. It codes for CATSDPRTGSDEQYF.

This chain joins TRBV28 and TRBJ2-2, with TRBD2 identical over 11 bases. Germline CDR1 is MDHEN and CDR2 is SYDVKM. V lost 7 bases to trimming and J lost 6 bases; unmatched junction nucleotides: 16. This CDR3 spans 18 amino acids. The CDR3 reads CASNTRASGRQRSGELFF. The CDR3 nucleotides read TGTGCCAGCAATACGAGGGCTAGCGGGAGGCAACGATCCGGGGAGCTGTTTTTT.

This sequence joins TRBV7-9 and TRBJ2-7, with a possible D match to TRBD1 (6 bases). The CDR3 totals 14 residues. CDR1 is SEHNR and CDR2 is FQNEAQ in the germline V gene (reference sequence). Trimming left V 4 bases short and J 3 bases short, with 13 bases between. Here the CDR3 reads CASSSGQPYYEQYF. The CDR3, as DNA: TGTGCCAGCAGCTCAGGACAGCCGTACTACGAGCAGTACTTC.

V and J are TRBV13 and TRBJ1-3; D not certain. This CDR3 spans 15 amino acids. Trimming shortened V by 2 bases and J by 0 bases, and 8 bases separated the two germline ends. Germline CDR1 and CDR2: PRHDT and FYEKMQ (reference sequence). CDR3 sequence reads: CASSLTRTSGNTIYF. As DNA, the CDR3 is TGTGCCAGCAGCTTAACTCGGACCTCTGGAAACACCATATATTTT.

This chain links TRBV6-2 or TRBV6-3 with TRBJ1-1; possibly TRBD1 for D (6 bases). The germline V and J ends were trimmed by 5 bases and 0 bases, with 10 bases remaining between them. CDR1 is MNHEY, CDR2 SVGEGT, per germline. The CDR3 totals 14 residues. CDR3: CASSGQPLNTEAFF. The CDR3 nucleotides read TGTGCCAGCAGTGGACAGCCGTTGAACACTGAAGCTTTCTTT.

This chain joins TRBV5-6 and TRBJ1-1; unclear D gene. Deletions cut 5 bases from V and 2 bases from J, with 10 bases between. The germline gives CDR1 SGHDT, CDR2 YYEEEE. The CDR3 is 13 amino acids. The CDR3 DNA reads TGTGCCAGCAGAAGGGAGCTAAACACTGAAGCTTTCTTT. As protein: CASRRELNTEAFF.

The V call is TRBV18, the J call TRBJ1-2; D not certain. The V gene's germline CDR1 is KGHSH and CDR2 LQKENI. V dropped 6 bases and J dropped 3 bases, with 11 bases sitting between them. This CDR3 spans 13 amino acids. Here the CDR3 reads CASSSGGDYGYTF. The CDR3 nucleotides are TGTGCCAGCTCCTCGGGAGGTGACTATGGCTACACCTTC.

The chain joins TRBV28 to TRBJ1-1, with TRBD1 as a possible D gene (5 bases). In germline, CDR1 is MDHEN, CDR2 SYDVKM. Trimming took off 8 bases at V and 5 bases at J, with 12 bases between the two ends. The CDR3 runs to 12 residues. The DNA for the CDR3 is TGTGCCAGCTTCCAGGGAGGGACTGAAGCTTTCTTT. Translated: CASFQGGTEAFF. Together with reference TRBV28 and TRBJ1-1, the CDR3 gives the full variable domain: DVKVTQSSRYLVKRTGEKVFLECVQDMDHENMFWYRQDPGLGLRLIYFSYDVKMKEKGDIPEGYSVSREKKERFSLILESASTNQTSMYLCASFQGGTEAFFGQGTRLTVV.

Worth noting for this clone: The junction and the germline gene differ at one end; a read error may be behind it. The rearrangement links TRBV18 to TRBJ1-1; tentatively, D is TRBD1 (6 bases). This CDR3 contains 15 residues. CDR1 is KGHSH, CDR2 LQKENI, per germline. The CDR3 sequence is CASSPLQGLNTEAFF. The CDR3 DNA follows: TGTGCCAGCTCCCCACTCCAGGGGTTGAACACTGAAGCTTTCTTT. The variable domain in full, completed from reference TRBV18 and TRBJ1-1, reads NAGVMQNPRHLVRRRGQEARLRCSPMKGHSHVYWYRQLPEEGLKFMVYLQKENIIDESGMPKERFSAEFPKEGPSILRIQQVVRGDSAAYFCASSPLQGLNTEAFFGQGTRLTVV.

The chain employs TRBV29-1 and TRBJ2-6; the match to TRBD1 covers 7 bases. After removal of 3 bases from V and 1 base from J, the junction contained 6 bases not matched to a gene. The CDR3 sequence is 16 residues long. Germline values: CDR1 SQVTM, CDR2 ANQGSEA. For the CDR3, the DNA is TGCAGCGTTGAGGGCAGGGGGTCTTCTGGGGCCAACGTCCTGACTTTC. It encodes CSVEGRGSSGANVLTF. The whole variable domain, filled in from reference TRBV29-1 and TRBJ2-6, reads SAVISQKPSRDICQRGTSLTIQCQVDSQVTMMFWYRQQPGQSLTLIATANQGSEATYESGFVIDKFPISRPNLTFSTLTVSNMSPEDSSIYLCSVEGRGSSGANVLTFGAGSRLTVL.

This rearrangement joins TRBV5-4 to TRBJ1-2; no firm D call. The CDR3 loop spans 14 amino acids. In germline, CDR1 is SGHNT, CDR2 YYREEE (reference sequence). The V gene lost 0 bases and the J gene lost 7 bases, with 13 bases spanning the gap. CDR3 sequence reads: CASSLDVGKGGYTF. DNA for the CDR3: TGTGCCAGCAGCTTGGATGTGGGGAAAGGTGGCTACACCTTC.

This sequence joins TRBV6-6 and TRBJ2-5, with D maybe TRBD1 (6 bases). Trimming left V 6 bases short and J 1 base short, with 9 bases between. Per the germline V gene, CDR1 is MNHNY and CDR2 is SVGAGI (reference sequence). This CDR3 comprises 13 residues. In nucleotides, the CDR3 is TGTGCCAGCAGGGCGGACAGCCAAGAGACCCAGTACTTC. Its protein is CASRADSQETQYF.

V and J are TRBV4-3 and TRBJ1-2; D is perhaps TRBD1 (6 bases). V was pared by 1 base and J by 1 base, with 13 bases between. The CDR3 runs 16 residues. Germline V gene data show CDR1 as LGHNA and CDR2 as YSLEER. CDR3 sequence (DNA): TGCGCCAGCAGCCAAGGCACGGACAGCCTTAACTATGGCTACACCTTC. It specifies CASSQGTDSLNYGYTF.

The chain links TRBV7-2 to TRBJ2-2; 7 nucleotides line up with TRBD2. With V trimmed by 5 bases and J by 5 bases, 8 bases remained unmatched. CDR1 and CDR2 (germline): SGHTA, FQGNSA. The CDR3 has 15 amino acids. This CDR3 is CASSPRGSITGELFF. CDR3 bases: TGTGCCAGCAGCCCTCGCGGGAGTATTACCGGGGAGCTGTTTTTT.

The V call is TRBV24-1, the J call TRBJ1-2; D remains ambiguous. V shed 9 bases and J shed 2 bases, with 24 bases lying between them. CDR1 and CDR2 from the germline V gene are KGHDR and SFDVKD. This CDR3 contains 17 residues. The CDR3 DNA sequence: TGTGCCACCTCCTGGGATCCACAGATAAATACAAACTATGGCTACACCTTC. Residues: CATSWDPQINTNYGYTF.

This chain connects TRBV7-2 to TRBJ1-6, with D maybe TRBD1 (6 bases). Trimming cost V 6 bases and J 14 bases, with 23 bases left between them. The CDR3 consists of 15 residues. CDR1 is SGHTA, CDR2 FQGNSA, per germline. The CDR3 loop is CASSSDQGRSVTLHF. For the CDR3, the DNA is TGTGCCAGCAGTTCGGACCAGGGGCGGTCTGTTACCCTCCACTTT.

The rearrangement links TRBV6-6 to TRBJ1-6; D gene ambiguous. The CDR3 runs 12 residues. Trimming removed 8 bases at V and 7 bases at J, with 9 bases between. Per the germline V gene, CDR1 is MNHNY and CDR2 is SVGAGI (reference sequence). CDR3 sequence (DNA): TGTGCCAGCCAACAGCCGAATTCACCCCTCCACTTT. It translates to CASQQPNSPLHF.

This chain links TRBV5-5 with TRBJ2-3; 8 bases match TRBD2. The CDR3 extends over 16 amino acids. Trimming at V came to 0 bases and at J to 0 bases, leaving 3 bases not matched to a gene. CDR1 and CDR2 from the germline V gene are SGHKS and YYEKEE (reference sequence). DNA of the CDR3: TGTGCCAGCAGCTTGGGGATAGCGGGAAGCACAGATACGCAGTATTTT. It specifies CASSLGIAGSTDTQYF.

This rearrangement joins TRBV5-8 to TRBJ2-3; D call uncertain. This CDR3 has 13 amino acids. The V and J ends lost 0 bases and 0 bases respectively, with 2 bases between them. CDR1 and CDR2 (germline): SGHTS, YDEGEE. The CDR3 nucleotides are TGTGCCAGCAGCTTGGCTAGCACAGATACGCAGTATTTT. It is translated as CASSLASTDTQYF.

J is TRBJ2-7 and V is TRBV28; no definite D call. V lost 5 bases and J 5 bases, leaving 7 bases between the germline ends. This CDR3 comprises 11 residues. Germline CDR1 MDHEN, CDR2 SYDVKM. The CDR3 is CASSNANEQYF. For the CDR3, the DNA is TGTGCCAGCAGTAATGCTAACGAGCAGTACTTC.

The table lists this clone with many counts. The CDR3 bases are TGTGCCAGCAGTTTATCTACAGGGGGCTTGAATGGCTACACCTTC. This gives the protein CASSLSTGGLNGYTF. The chain has TRBV27 and TRBJ1-2; 9 nucleotides agree with TRBD1. The V segment lost 0 bases and the J segment 6 bases; nucleotides outside the gene matches: 5. Germline V gene data show CDR1 as MNHEY and CDR2 as SMNVEV (reference sequence). The length of the CDR3 is 15 residues.

The J gene is TRBJ2-7, the V gene TRBV29-1; no reliable D call. V was shortened by 2 bases and J by 5 bases, with 7 bases between the two germline ends. The CDR3 runs 11 residues. Per the germline V gene, CDR1 is SQVTM and CDR2 is ANQGSEA. Here the CDR3 reads CSVELRDEQYF. CDR3 nucleotides: TGCAGCGTTGAACTTAGGGACGAGCAGTACTTC.